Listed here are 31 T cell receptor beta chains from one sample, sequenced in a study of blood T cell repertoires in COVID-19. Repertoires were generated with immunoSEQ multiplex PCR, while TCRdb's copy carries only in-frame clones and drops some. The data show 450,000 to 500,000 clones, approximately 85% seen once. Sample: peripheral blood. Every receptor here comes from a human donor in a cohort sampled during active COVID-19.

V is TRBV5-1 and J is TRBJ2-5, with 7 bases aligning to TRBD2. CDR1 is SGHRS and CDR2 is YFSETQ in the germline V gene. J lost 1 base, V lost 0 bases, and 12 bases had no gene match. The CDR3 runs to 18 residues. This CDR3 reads CASSLAPRASGIQETQYF. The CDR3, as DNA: TGCGCCAGCAGCTTGGCCCCTAGGGCTAGCGGAATCCAAGAGACCCAGTACTTC.

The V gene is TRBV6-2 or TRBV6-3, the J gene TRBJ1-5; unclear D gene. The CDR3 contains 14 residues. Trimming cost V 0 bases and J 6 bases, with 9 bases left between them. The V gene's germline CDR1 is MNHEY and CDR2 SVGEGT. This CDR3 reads CASSYSGQPQPQHF. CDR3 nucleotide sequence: TGTGCCAGCAGTTACTCGGGCCAGCCTCAGCCCCAGCATTTT.

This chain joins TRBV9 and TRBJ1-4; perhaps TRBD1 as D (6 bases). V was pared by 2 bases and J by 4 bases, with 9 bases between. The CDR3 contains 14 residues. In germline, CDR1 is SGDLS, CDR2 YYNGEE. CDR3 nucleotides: TGTGCCAGCAGCGTCCGGACAGATAATGAAAAACTGTTTTTT. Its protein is CASSVRTDNEKLFF.

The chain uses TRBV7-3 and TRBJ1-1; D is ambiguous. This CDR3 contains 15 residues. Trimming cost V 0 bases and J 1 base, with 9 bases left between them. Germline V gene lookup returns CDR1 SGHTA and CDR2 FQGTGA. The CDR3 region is CASSLTGTPNTEAFF. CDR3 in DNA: TGTGCCAGCAGCTTAACGGGCACACCGAACACTGAAGCTTTCTTT.

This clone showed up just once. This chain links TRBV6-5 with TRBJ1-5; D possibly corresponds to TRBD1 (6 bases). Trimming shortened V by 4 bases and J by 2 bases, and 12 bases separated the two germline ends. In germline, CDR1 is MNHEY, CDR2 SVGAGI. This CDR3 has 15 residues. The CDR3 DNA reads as TGTGCCAGCAGTTTGAGCAGGGGTGGCAATCAGCCCCAGCATTTT. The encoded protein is CASSLSRGGNQPQHF.

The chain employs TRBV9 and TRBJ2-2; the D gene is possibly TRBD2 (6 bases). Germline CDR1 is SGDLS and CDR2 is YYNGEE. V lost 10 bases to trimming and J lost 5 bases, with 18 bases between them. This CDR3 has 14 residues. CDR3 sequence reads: CAAAPGVETGELFF. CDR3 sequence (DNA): TGTGCCGCAGCCCCGGGGGTAGAAACCGGGGAGCTGTTTTTT.

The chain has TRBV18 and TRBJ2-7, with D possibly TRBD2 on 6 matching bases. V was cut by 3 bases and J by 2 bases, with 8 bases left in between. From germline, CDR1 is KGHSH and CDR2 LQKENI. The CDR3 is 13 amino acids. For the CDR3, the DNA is TGTGCCAGCTCACCGGAGGGCCCCTACGAGCAGTACTTC. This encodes CASSPEGPYEQYF.

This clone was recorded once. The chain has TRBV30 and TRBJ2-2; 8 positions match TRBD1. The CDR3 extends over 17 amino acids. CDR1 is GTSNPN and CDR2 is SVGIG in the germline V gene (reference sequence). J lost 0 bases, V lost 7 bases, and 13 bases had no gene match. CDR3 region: CAFKAGQAFPNTGELFF. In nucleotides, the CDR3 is TGTGCCTTTAAGGCGGGACAGGCCTTTCCGAACACCGGGGAGCTGTTTTTT.

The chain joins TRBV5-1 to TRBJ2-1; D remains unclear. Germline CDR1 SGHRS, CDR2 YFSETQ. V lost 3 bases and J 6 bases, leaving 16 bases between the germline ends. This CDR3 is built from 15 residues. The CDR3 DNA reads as TGCGCCAGCAGCTGGGTCGGCGACAACGGCAATGAGCAGTTCTTC. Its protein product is CASSWVGDNGNEQFF.

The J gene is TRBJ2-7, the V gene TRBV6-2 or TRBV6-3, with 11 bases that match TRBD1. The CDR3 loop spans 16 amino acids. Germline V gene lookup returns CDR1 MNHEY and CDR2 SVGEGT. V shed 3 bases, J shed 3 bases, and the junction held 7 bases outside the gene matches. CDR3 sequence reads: CASSYGGTGGVYEQYF. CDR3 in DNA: TGTGCCAGCAGTTATGGAGGGACAGGGGGAGTCTACGAGCAGTACTTC.

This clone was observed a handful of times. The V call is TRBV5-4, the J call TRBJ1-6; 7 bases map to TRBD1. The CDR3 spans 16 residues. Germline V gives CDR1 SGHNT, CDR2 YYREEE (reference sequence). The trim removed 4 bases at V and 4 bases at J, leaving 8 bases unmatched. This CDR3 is CASSPGQLGYNSPLHF. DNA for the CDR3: TGTGCCAGCAGCCCGGGACAGCTCGGATATAATTCACCCCTCCACTTT.

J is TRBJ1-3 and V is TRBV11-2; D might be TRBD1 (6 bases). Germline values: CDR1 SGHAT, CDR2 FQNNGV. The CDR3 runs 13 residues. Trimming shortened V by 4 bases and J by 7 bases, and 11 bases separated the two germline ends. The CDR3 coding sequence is TGTGCCAGCAGCTCTACAGGGTTTAACACCATATATTTT. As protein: CASSSTGFNTIYF.

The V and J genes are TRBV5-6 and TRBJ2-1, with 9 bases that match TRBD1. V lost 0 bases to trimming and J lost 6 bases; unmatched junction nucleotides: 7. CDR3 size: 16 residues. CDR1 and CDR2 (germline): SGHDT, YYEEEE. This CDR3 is CASSLAIGQGTNEQFF. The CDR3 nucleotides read TGTGCCAGCAGCTTGGCCATCGGACAGGGGACCAATGAGCAGTTCTTC.

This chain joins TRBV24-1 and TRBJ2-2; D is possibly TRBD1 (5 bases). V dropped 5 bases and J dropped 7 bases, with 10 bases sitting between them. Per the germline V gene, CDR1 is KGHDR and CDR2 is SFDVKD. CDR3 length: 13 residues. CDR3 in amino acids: CATSAWGSGELFF. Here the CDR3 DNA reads TGTGCCACCAGTGCATGGGGCAGCGGGGAGCTGTTTTTT.

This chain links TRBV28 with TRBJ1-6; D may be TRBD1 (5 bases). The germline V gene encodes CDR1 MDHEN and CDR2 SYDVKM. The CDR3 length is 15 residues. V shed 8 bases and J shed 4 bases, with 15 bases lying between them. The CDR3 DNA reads TGTGCCAGCTGGGGGGAACTAGGATATAATTCACCCCTCCACTTT. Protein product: CASWGELGYNSPLHF.

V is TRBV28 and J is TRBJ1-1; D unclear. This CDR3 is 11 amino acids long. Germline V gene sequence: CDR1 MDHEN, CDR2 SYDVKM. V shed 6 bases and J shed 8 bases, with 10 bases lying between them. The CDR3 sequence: CASRGATEAFF. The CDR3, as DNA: TGTGCCAGCAGGGGAGCAACCGAAGCTTTCTTT.

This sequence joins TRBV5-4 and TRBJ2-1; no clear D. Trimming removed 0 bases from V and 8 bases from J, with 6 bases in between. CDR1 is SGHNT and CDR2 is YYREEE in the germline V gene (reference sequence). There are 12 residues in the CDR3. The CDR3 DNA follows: TGTGCCAGCAGCTTGGTGGCTGATGAGCAGTTCTTC. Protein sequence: CASSLVADEQFF.

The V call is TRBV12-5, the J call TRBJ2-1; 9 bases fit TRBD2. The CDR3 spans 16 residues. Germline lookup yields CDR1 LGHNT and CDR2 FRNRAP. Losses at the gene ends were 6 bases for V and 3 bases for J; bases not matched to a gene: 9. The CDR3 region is CASGGTSPQYYNEQFF. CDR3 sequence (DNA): TGTGCTAGTGGCGGGACTAGCCCTCAATACTACAATGAGCAGTTCTTC.

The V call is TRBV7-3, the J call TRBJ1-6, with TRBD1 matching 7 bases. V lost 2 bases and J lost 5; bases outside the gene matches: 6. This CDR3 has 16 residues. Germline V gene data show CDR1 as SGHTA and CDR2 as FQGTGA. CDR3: CASSLEGGSNNSPLHF. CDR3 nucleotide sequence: TGTGCCAGCAGCTTAGAAGGGGGCTCTAATAATTCACCCCTCCACTTT.

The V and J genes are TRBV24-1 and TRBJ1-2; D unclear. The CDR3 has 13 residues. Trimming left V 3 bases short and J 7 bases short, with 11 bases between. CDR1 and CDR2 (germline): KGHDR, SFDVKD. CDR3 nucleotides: TGTGCCACCAGTGATAAACAGTATGGTGGCTACACCTTC. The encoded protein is CATSDKQYGGYTF.

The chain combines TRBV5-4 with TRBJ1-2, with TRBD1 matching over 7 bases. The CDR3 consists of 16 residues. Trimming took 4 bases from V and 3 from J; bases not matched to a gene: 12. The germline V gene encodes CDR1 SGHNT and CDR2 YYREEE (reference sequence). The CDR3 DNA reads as TGTGCCAGCAGCCCTGAAGGGGGCGTCGCATACTATGGCTACACCTTC. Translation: CASSPEGGVAYYGYTF.

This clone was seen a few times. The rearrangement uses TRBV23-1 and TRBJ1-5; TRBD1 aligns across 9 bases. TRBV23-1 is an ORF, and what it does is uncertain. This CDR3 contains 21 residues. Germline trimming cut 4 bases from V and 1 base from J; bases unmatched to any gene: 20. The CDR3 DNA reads TGCGCCAGCAGTCTGAAGGTCAAGACAGGGGGTAATCAAATAAGCAATCAGCCCCAGCATTTT. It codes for CASSLKVKTGGNQISNQPQHF.

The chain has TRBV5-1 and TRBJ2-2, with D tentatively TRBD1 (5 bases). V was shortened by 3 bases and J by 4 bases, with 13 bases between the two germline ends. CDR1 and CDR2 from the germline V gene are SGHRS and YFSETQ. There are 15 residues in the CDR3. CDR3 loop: CASSSSSRGTGELFF. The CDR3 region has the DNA TGCGCCAGCAGCTCCAGCTCTAGGGGCACCGGGGAGCTGTTTTTT.

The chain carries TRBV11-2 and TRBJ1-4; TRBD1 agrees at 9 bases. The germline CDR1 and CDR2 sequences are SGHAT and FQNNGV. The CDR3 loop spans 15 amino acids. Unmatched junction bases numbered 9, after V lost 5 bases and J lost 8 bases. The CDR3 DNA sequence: TGTGCCAGCAGCCACAGAGGGACAGGGTGGGAAAAACTGTTTTTT. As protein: CASSHRGTGWEKLFF. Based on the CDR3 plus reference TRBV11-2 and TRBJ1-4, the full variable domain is EAGVAQSPRYKIIEKRQSVAFWCNPISGHATLYWYQQILGQGPKLLIQFQNNGVVDDSQLPKDRFSAERLKGVDSTLKIQPAKLEDSAVYLCASSHRGTGWEKLFFGSGTQLSVL.

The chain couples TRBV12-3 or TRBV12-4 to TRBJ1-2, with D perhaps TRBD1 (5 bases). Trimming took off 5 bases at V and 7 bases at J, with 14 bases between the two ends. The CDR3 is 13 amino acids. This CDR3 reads CASSPTGRIGYTF. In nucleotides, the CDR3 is TGTGCCAGCAGTCCCACAGGACGTATTGGCTACACCTTC.

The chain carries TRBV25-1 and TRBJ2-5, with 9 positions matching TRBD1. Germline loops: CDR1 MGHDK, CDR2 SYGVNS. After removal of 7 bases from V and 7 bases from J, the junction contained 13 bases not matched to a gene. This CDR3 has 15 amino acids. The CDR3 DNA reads TGTGCCAGCACCCCAGACAGGGGGTTCCGAGGGACCCAGTACTTC. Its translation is CASTPDRGFRGTQYF.

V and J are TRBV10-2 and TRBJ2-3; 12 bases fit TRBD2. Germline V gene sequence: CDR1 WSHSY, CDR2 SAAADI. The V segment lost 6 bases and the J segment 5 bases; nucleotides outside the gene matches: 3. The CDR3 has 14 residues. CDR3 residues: CASSPSGRGDTQYF. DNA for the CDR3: TGCGCCAGCAGCCCTAGCGGGAGGGGAGATACGCAGTATTTT.

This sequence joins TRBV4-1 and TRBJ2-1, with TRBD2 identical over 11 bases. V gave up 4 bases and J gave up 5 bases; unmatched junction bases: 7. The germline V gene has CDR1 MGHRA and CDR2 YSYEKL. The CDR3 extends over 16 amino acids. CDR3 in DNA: TGCGCCAGCAGCCTTACTAGCGGGAGAGGGAACAATGAGCAGTTCTTC. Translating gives CASSLTSGRGNNEQFF.

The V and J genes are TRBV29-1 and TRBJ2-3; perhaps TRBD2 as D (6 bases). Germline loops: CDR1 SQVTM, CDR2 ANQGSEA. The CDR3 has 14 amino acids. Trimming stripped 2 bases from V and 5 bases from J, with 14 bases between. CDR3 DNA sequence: TGCAGCGTTGAATGGGGGGAAAGGGGAGATACGCAGTATTTT. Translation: CSVEWGERGDTQYF.

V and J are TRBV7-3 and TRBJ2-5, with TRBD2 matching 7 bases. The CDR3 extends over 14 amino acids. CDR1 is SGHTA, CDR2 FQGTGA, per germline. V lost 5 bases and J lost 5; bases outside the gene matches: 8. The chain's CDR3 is CASSIGLGHETQYF. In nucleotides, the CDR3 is TGTGCCAGCAGCATCGGACTAGGGCACGAGACCCAGTACTTC.

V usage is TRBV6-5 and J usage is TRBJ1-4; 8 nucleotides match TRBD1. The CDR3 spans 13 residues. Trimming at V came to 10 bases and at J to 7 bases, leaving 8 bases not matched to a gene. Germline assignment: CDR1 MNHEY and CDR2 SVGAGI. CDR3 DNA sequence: TGTGCCACCTCAGGGGGCGCAAGTGAAAAACTGTTTTTT. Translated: CATSGGASEKLFF.